Given below is one T cell receptor beta chain in context. Its specificity is unknown. The PCR contained 60 Vbeta and 13 Jbeta primers. Profiled with immunoSEQ multiplex PCR; TCRdb holds only in-frame clones, not every one. The table includes roughly 200,000 clones, approximately 82% detected once. These data come from a study of cytomegalovirus exposure and HLA in healthy donors. Whole-study results and caveats: Researchers counted approximately 160 TCR beta chains as cytomegalovirus-associated. Specificity for CMV antigens was confirmed in vitro for a few of the CMV-associated chains. Some highly shared sequence variants likely arose as a pipeline artifact.

The CDR3 length is 12 residues. Germline V gene sequence: CDR1 KGHSH, CDR2 LQKENI. Trimming left V 6 bases short and J 1 base short, with 3 bases between. Sequenced material: PBMCs. The genes are TRBV18 and TRBJ2-2; D is ambiguous. This clonotype was obtained from a man between 18 and 35 years old in good health and CMV-seronegative. The DNA of the CDR3 is TGTGCCAGCTCGCGGAACACCGGGGAGCTGTTTTTT. Translated, it gives CASSRNTGELFF. The full variable domain, completed using reference TRBV18 and TRBJ2-2, is NAGVMQNPRHLVRRRGQEARLRCSPMKGHSHVYWYRQLPEEGLKFMVYLQKENIIDESGMPKERFSAEFPKEGPSILRIQQVVRGDSAAYFCASSRNTGELFFGEGSRLTVL.